Listed below are T cell receptor beta chains from one sample, sequenced in a study of blood T cells in healthy people across ages. MiXCR, applied by TCRdb to the 5' RACE reads, yields one record per CDR3 protein. The sample has around 800,000 distinct CDR3 sequences; 40% to 65% are singletons. Sequencing was done on a sample of blood. The receptors come from an elderly man in good health. CDR3s include the opening cysteine and the closing phenylalanine or tryptophan. A D gene is named only where the DNA matches it firmly. The size field is filled for only some rows; it gives once, few, many or a size class.

TRBV11-3	TRBJ2-5	.	.	TGTGCCAGCAGCAAGGGACCCGGGCGGGAGACCCAGTACTTC	CASSKGPGRETQYF
TRBV5-5	TRBJ2-3	few	.	TGTGCCAGCAGCTCCCCCCAAGCAGATACGCAGTATTTT	CASSSPQADTQYF
TRBV20-1	TRBJ1-1	.	.	TGCAGTGCCGGCAGGGATTTGAGGGCTTTCTTT	CSAGRDLRAFF
TRBV11-2	TRBJ2-7	.	TRBD2	TGTGCCAGCAGCTTTCGGCTAGCGGGAGTCGGGTACGAGCAGTACTTC	CASSFRLAGVGYEQYF
TRBV29-1	TRBJ2-5	.	TRBD1	TGCAGCGTTGAAGATGACAGGGCTCGGGAGACCCAGTACTTC	CSVEDDRARETQYF
TRBV4-1	TRBJ2-2	once	TRBD1	TGCGCCAGCAGCCAATACCAAGGGACAGCCTCGAACACCGGGGAGCTGTTTTTT	CASSQYQGTASNTGELFF
TRBV20-1	TRBJ2-7	.	TRBD1	TGCAGTGCTAGAGGAGGACAGGGGCCCTACGAGCAGTACTTC	CSARGGQGPYEQYF
TRBV15	TRBJ1-5	.	.	TGTGCCACCAGCAGCCCTAGACCCCCACGGAATCAGCCCCAGCATTTT	CATSSPRPPRNQPQHF
TRBV10-1	TRBJ2-3	.	TRBD2	TGCGCCAGCAGTGAGGGAAAGGGCGGGAGATACGCGTATTTT	CASSEGKGGRYAYF
TRBV6-1	TRBJ2-7	.	.	TGTGCCAGCAGTGTGGAGCCGGAGGGGTCCTACGAGCAGTACTTC	CASSVEPEGSYEQYF
TRBV6-1	TRBJ2-4	few	.	TGTGCCAGCAGTGAAGCCTGGACTAAGGCCAAAAACATTCAGTACTTC	CASSEAWTKAKNIQYF
TRBV3-1	TRBJ1-2	few	.	TGTGCCAGCAGCCAAGAGGACACCCGCTACACCTTC	CASSQEDTRYTF
TRBV18	TRBJ1-6	.	.	TGTGCCAGCTCACCCTTGACCGGGTTCAATTCACCCCTCCACTTT	CASSPLTGFNSPLHF
TRBV6-1	TRBJ2-7	.	.	TGTGCCAGCACACCGAATAGGGGGGATAAGGCCAAACGCGAGCAGTACTTC	CASTPNRGDKAKREQYF
TRBV5-1	TRBJ2-3	.	.	TGCGCCAGCAGCTTGGAGGGCGGGGTGGCAGATACGCAGTATTTT	CASSLEGGVADTQYF
TRBV7-2	TRBJ2-3	.	.	TGTGCCAGCAGCTTAGATCCCAGCGCTACGCAGTATTTT	CASSLDPSATQYF
TRBV29-1	TRBJ2-7	few	TRBD2	TGCAGCGTTTTATCTAGCGGGAGGGACGAGCAGTACTTC	CSVLSSGRDEQYF
TRBV29-1	TRBJ1-2	.	.	TGCAGCGTTCAAAGTTTCGGCTATGGCTACACCTTC	CSVQSFGYGYTF
TRBV9	TRBJ2-5	once	TRBD1	TGTGCCAGCAGCGTAGAAGAAGGAGACAGGGGGTGGGAGACCCAGTACTTC	CASSVEEGDRGWETQYF
TRBV6-2/TRBV6-3	TRBJ2-1	.	TRBD2	TGTGCCAGCAAGCCCGGAGCGGGAGGGCGTCTCTACAATGAGCAGTTCTTC	CASKPGAGGRLYNEQFF
TRBV7-2	TRBJ1-2	.	.	TGTGCCAGCAGCCAGACTCCGGAAACCTCTGGCTACACCTTC	CASSQTPETSGYTF
TRBV6-5	TRBJ1-2	.	.	TGTGCCAGCAGTTACTCGATGGCCGGCAGGGCCTATGGCTACACCTTC	CASSYSMAGRAYGYTF
TRBV20-1	TRBJ1-4	few	.	TGCAGTGCTAGGGGCCCAGGGAATGAAAAACTGTTTTTT	CSARGPGNEKLFF
TRBV29-1	TRBJ1-2	.	TRBD1	TGCAGCGTTGTGGAAGGGGGCCATGGCTACACCTTC	CSVVEGGHGYTF
TRBV28	TRBJ2-6	.	.	TGTGCCAGCAGCCACCCAGACAGCTCTGGGGCCAACGTCCTGACTTTC	CASSHPDSSGANVLTF
TRBV20-1	TRBJ2-1	.	.	TGCAGTGCTGACATGGGGGACGGGGCCTACAATGAGCAGTTCTTC	CSADMGDGAYNEQFF
TRBV12-3/TRBV12-4	TRBJ2-3	few	TRBD2	TGTGCCAGCATCCCAGAACTAGCGGGAGGAACAGATACGCAGTATTTT	CASIPELAGGTDTQYF
TRBV20-1	TRBJ2-7	.	TRBD2	TGCAGTGCTAGAAAAGCGGGGCAACCCTACGAGCAGTACTTC	CSARKAGQPYEQYF
TRBV20-1	TRBJ2-7	few	.	TGCAGTGCTAGATCCTTACGGGGTAGCTCCCCATCCGAGCAGTACTTC	CSARSLRGSSPSEQYF
TRBV27	TRBJ1-2	.	TRBD1	TGTGCCAGCAGGCCGACAGGGTCGAACTATGGCTACACCTTC	CASRPTGSNYGYTF
TRBV19	TRBJ2-1	few	TRBD2	TGTGCCAGTAGTATAGATCTGCGGCTAGCGGGCAGGAATGAGCAGTTCTTC	CASSIDLRLAGRNEQFF
TRBV20-1	TRBJ2-7	.	.	TGCAGTGCTAGAGGGGGGCCCGCCTACGAGCAGTACTTC	CSARGGPAYEQYF
TRBV9	TRBJ2-5	.	.	TGTGCCAGCAGCGTAGCCGGGTCCCAAGAGACCCAGTACTTC	CASSVAGSQETQYF